This T cell receptor (beta chain) was recorded in a study of T-cell reconstitution after alpha-beta-depleted transplantation in children. Ten or more counts support this clonotype. It was with unique molecular identifiers that the TCRbeta library was prepared. TCRdb re-derived calls from the PCR reads in MiXCR, one entry per CDR3 protein. The sample has 300,000 or so distinct CDR3 sequences; roughly 25% are singletons. Germline CDR1 reads LNHNV; CDR2 reads YYDKDF (reference sequence). Trimming took off 1 base at V and 0 bases at J, with 11 bases between the two ends. The CDR3 runs to 16 residues. The TCR originated in a male patient younger than 18 who had a stem cell transplant for acute lymphoblastic leukemia, so the T cells may come from the graft donor. The source material was PBMCs, mostly from graft donor cells, sampled 180 days after TCRalphabeta/CD19-depleted stem cell transplant. This chain links TRBV15 with TRBJ2-3; unclear D gene. The chain's CDR3 is CATSRARTPSTDTQYF. In DNA, the CDR3 is TGTGCCACCAGCAGAGCTAGGACCCCTAGCACAGATACGCAGTATTTT.